A single sample gave rise to the 28 T cell receptor beta chains below, sequenced in a study of identifying expanded T cells in peripheral blood. Produced via immunoSEQ multiplex PCR; TCRdb's table is partial and in-frame only. This table holds some 96,000 clones, approximately 88% found once. Sequenced: blood. The receptors here all came from a person aged 18 to 75 in good health.

J is TRBJ2-1 and V is TRBV18; D is undetermined. The V end lost 4 bases, the J end lost 6 bases, and 16 bases lay between the germline ends. This CDR3 has 15 amino acids. From germline, CDR1 is KGHSH and CDR2 LQKENI. CDR3 bases: TGTGCCAGCTCACTGACGTTATCTGTGGGCAATGAGCAGTTCTTC. This sequence encodes CASSLTLSVGNEQFF.

The genes are TRBV9 and TRBJ2-3, with 7 bases lining up with TRBD1. Germline V gives CDR1 SGDLS, CDR2 YYNGEE. This CDR3 contains 15 residues. V gave up 3 bases and J gave up 5 bases; unmatched junction bases: 9. The chain's CDR3 is CASSGKPGGQDTQYF. In DNA form, the CDR3 reads TGTGCCAGCAGCGGTAAACCAGGGGGTCAAGATACGCAGTATTTT.

This chain uses TRBV7-2 with TRBJ2-5; no firm D call. Germline CDR1 is SGHTA and CDR2 is FQGNSA. The CDR3 is 15 residues long. The V end lost 5 bases, the J end lost 2 bases, and 15 bases lay between the germline ends. The CDR3 sequence is CASSLTPIRQETQYF. Here the CDR3 DNA reads TGTGCCAGCAGCCTCACACCGATCAGACAAGAGACCCAGTACTTC.

The chain carries TRBV11-2 and TRBJ1-4; D is undetermined. The germline V and J ends were trimmed by 3 bases and 8 bases, with 10 bases remaining between them. Germline V lookup: CDR1 SGHAT, CDR2 FQNNGV. The CDR3 has 13 amino acids. CDR3 bases: TGTGCCAGCAGCTTCACTCTAGGGGAAAAACTGTTTTTT. Protein product: CASSFTLGEKLFF.

This clone was picked up a small number of times. The chain links TRBV19 to TRBJ1-5; D not resolved. Trimming shortened V by 6 bases and J by 2 bases, and 14 bases separated the two germline ends. The V gene's germline CDR1 is LNHDA and CDR2 SQIVND (reference sequence). The CDR3 has 15 residues. The CDR3 protein is CASSPDPAGNQPQHF. CDR3 coding DNA: TGTGCCAGTAGCCCCGACCCTGCGGGCAATCAGCCCCAGCATTTT.

This chain joins TRBV19 and TRBJ1-2; D might be TRBD1 (6 bases). This CDR3 has 16 amino acids. Germline values: CDR1 LNHDA, CDR2 SQIVND (reference sequence). Deletions cut 3 bases from V and 3 bases from J, with 17 bases between. CDR3 loop: CASSIYSSGTHYGYTF. The CDR3 DNA reads as TGTGCCAGTAGTATTTACTCCTCCGGGACACACTATGGCTACACCTTC.

V and J are TRBV11-1 and TRBJ1-1, with a possible D match to TRBD1 (5 bases). V was pared by 3 bases and J by 1 base, with 9 bases between. The CDR3 is 14 amino acids. Germline V gene lookup returns CDR1 SGHAT and CDR2 FQDESV (reference sequence). CDR3 sequence reads: CASSFLQGNTEAFF. Here the CDR3 DNA reads TGTGCCAGCAGCTTCCTGCAGGGGAACACTGAAGCTTTCTTT.

V and J are TRBV7-6 and TRBJ1-2, with D hard to call. CDR1 is SGHVS and CDR2 is FNYEAQ in the germline V gene. V was trimmed by 1 base and J by 0 bases, leaving 3 bases between them. The CDR3 is 13 amino acids. The DNA of the CDR3 is TGTGCCAGCAGCTTAGACACTAACTATGGCTACACCTTC. Translated: CASSLDTNYGYTF.

This clone was seen only once. The CDR3 loop is CASSPQGAANYGYTF. The CDR3 DNA reads TGTGCCAGCAGCCCACAGGGTGCCGCTAACTATGGCTACACCTTC. The chain carries TRBV6-1 and TRBJ1-2; D is possibly TRBD1 (6 bases). The CDR3 runs to 15 residues. V was shortened by 6 bases and J by 0 bases, with 14 bases between the two germline ends. CDR1 is MNHNS and CDR2 is SASEGT in the germline V gene.

The J gene is TRBJ1-2, the V gene TRBV7-3; the D gene is possibly TRBD1 (6 bases). The germline V gene encodes CDR1 SGHTA and CDR2 FQGTGA. V was shortened by 7 bases and J by 3 bases, with 12 bases between the two germline ends. The CDR3 length is 13 residues. CDR3 nucleotide sequence: TGTGCCAGCAACCGGGGGCGGTACTATGGCTACACCTTC. It yields the protein CASNRGRYYGYTF.

This chain connects TRBV27 to TRBJ2-7; 8 nucleotides match TRBD1. The CDR3 is 15 amino acids. V shed 7 bases, J shed 4 bases, and the junction held 12 bases outside the gene matches. Germline CDR1 is MNHEY and CDR2 is SMNVEV (reference sequence). The CDR3 DNA follows: TGTGCCAGCAAGACCATGACAGGGGCTTGGTACGAGCAGTACTTC. This gives the protein CASKTMTGAWYEQYF.

The rearrangement links TRBV6-1 to TRBJ1-2; unclear D gene. Germline loops: CDR1 MNHNS, CDR2 SASEGT. The germline V and J ends were trimmed by 6 bases and 0 bases, with 5 bases remaining between them. The CDR3 has 12 residues. The CDR3 sequence: CASSETNYGYTF. CDR3 DNA: TGTGCCAGCAGCGAGACTAACTATGGCTACACCTTC.

This chain connects TRBV27 to TRBJ2-5, with TRBD1 matching 7 bases. From germline, CDR1 is MNHEY and CDR2 SMNVEV (reference sequence). The CDR3 contains 16 residues. V lost 5 bases and J lost 4; bases outside the gene matches: 13. The CDR3 region is CASSTRRQGGLETQYF. The DNA of the CDR3 is TGTGCCAGCAGTACCCGCAGACAGGGCGGACTAGAGACCCAGTACTTC.

V usage is TRBV5-1 and J usage is TRBJ1-1, with TRBD1 as a possible D gene (5 bases). Germline-derived CDR1 and CDR2 are SGHRS and YFSETQ. Trimming pared 4 bases from V and 3 bases from J, leaving 10 bases between. The CDR3 is 13 residues long. The CDR3 is CASSMEGDTEAFF. In nucleotides, the CDR3 is TGCGCCAGCAGCATGGAAGGGGACACTGAAGCTTTCTTT. The complete variable domain, with remaining parts taken from reference TRBV5-1 and TRBJ1-1, reads KAGVTQTPRYLIKTRGQQVTLSCSPISGHRSVSWYQQTPGQGLQFLFEYFSETQRNKGNFPGRFSGRQFSNSRSEMNVSTLELGDSALYLCASSMEGDTEAFFGQGTRLTVV.

CDR3 nucleotides: TGTGCCAGCAGCTTAGTAGGGAGCGGGGGGACTCAAGAGACCCAGTACTTC. The encoded protein is CASSLVGSGGTQETQYF. V usage is TRBV11-2 and J usage is TRBJ2-5; 9 bases map to TRBD2. The CDR3 loop spans 17 amino acids. The germline gives CDR1 SGHAT, CDR2 FQNNGV. After removal of 1 base from V and 2 bases from J, the junction contained 8 bases not matched to a gene. Using reference TRBV11-2 and TRBJ2-5 for the parts outside the CDR3, the full variable domain is EAGVAQSPRYKIIEKRQSVAFWCNPISGHATLYWYQQILGQGPKLLIQFQNNGVVDDSQLPKDRFSAERLKGVDSTLKIQPAKLEDSAVYLCASSLVGSGGTQETQYFGPGTRLLVL.

V gene TRBV18 combines with J gene TRBJ2-1, with TRBD2 identical over 8 bases. The CDR3 is made up of 13 amino acids. Unmatched junction bases numbered 0, after V lost 2 bases and J lost 6 bases. Germline lookup yields CDR1 KGHSH and CDR2 LQKENI. The CDR3, as DNA: TGTGCCAGCTCACCAGCGGGGGGCAATGAGCAGTTCTTC. Translated: CASSPAGGNEQFF.

This clone came up a few times. This sequence joins TRBV30 and TRBJ1-4; the D is unclear. This CDR3 comprises 13 residues. V gave up 2 bases and J gave up 5 bases, with 9 bases separating them. Looked up from germline, CDR1 is GTSNPN and CDR2 is SVGIG (reference sequence). The CDR3 protein is CAWSRGSNEKLFF. The CDR3 DNA reads TGTGCCTGGAGTCGGGGTTCGAATGAAAAACTGTTTTTT.

CDR3 loop: CATLSNTEAFF. The CDR3 DNA reads TGTGCCACACTTAGTAACACTGAAGCTTTCTTT. This rearrangement joins TRBV10-3 to TRBJ1-1; D is unresolved. Germline CDR1 reads ENHRY; CDR2 reads SYGVKD. CDR3 length equals 11 residues. V lost 10 bases, J lost 2 bases, and 8 bases lay in between.

In nucleotides, the CDR3 is TGTGCTAGTGGTTTAGTGCCGGGACAGGAGAACACTGAAGCTTTCTTT. It translates to CASGLVPGQENTEAFF. This chain connects TRBV12-5 to TRBJ1-1, with 8 positions matching TRBD1. The V segment lost 3 bases and the J segment 1 base; nucleotides outside the gene matches: 7. The CDR3 runs to 16 residues. In germline, CDR1 is LGHNT, CDR2 FRNRAP.

This clone was seen once. The J gene is TRBJ2-1, the V gene TRBV6-4, with TRBD2 matching over 7 bases. The J segment lost 2 bases and the V segment lost 5 bases, leaving 12 bases of the junction unmatched. Germline assignment: CDR1 MRHNA and CDR2 SNTAGT. The CDR3 is 17 amino acids. CDR3 residues: CASSPPGGVSPYNEQFF. The CDR3 region has the DNA TGTGCCAGCAGTCCCCCGGGGGGAGTCTCTCCCTACAATGAGCAGTTCTTC.

V is TRBV2 and J is TRBJ1-1; 9 bases are a match to TRBD1. The CDR3 contains 13 residues. With 7 bases clipped from V and 4 bases from J, the junction kept 4 bases outside the gene matches. The germline CDR1 and CDR2 sequences are SNHLY and FYNNEI. In nucleotides, the CDR3 is TGTGCCAGCACCCCGGACAGGGGCACTGAAGCTTTCTTT. Translated: CASTPDRGTEAFF.

This chain uses TRBV5-1 with TRBJ2-7; D is unclear. V was clipped by 5 bases and J by 3 bases, with 15 bases between them. The CDR3 length is 14 residues. Per the germline V gene, CDR1 is SGHRS and CDR2 is YFSETQ. CDR3 amino acids: CASRDGTGDYEQYF. The CDR3 bases are TGCGCCAGCAGGGACGGTACGGGCGACTACGAGCAGTACTTC. Supplemented by reference TRBV5-1 and TRBJ2-7, the full variable domain reads KAGVTQTPRYLIKTRGQQVTLSCSPISGHRSVSWYQQTPGQGLQFLFEYFSETQRNKGNFPGRFSGRQFSNSRSEMNVSTLELGDSALYLCASRDGTGDYEQYFGPGTRLTVT.

This clone was found a few times. The CDR3: CASSSTYGSHEQFF. CDR3 nucleotide sequence: TGTGCCAGCAGCTCCACCTACGGGTCCCATGAGCAGTTCTTC. The J gene is TRBJ2-1, the V gene TRBV7-9, with unresolved D. This CDR3 has 14 residues. V lost 4 bases to trimming and J lost 8 bases, with 15 bases between them. Per the germline V gene, CDR1 is SEHNR and CDR2 is FQNEAQ (reference sequence). The full variable domain, with the rest looked up from reference TRBV7-9 and TRBJ2-1, is DTGVSQNPRHKITKRGQNVTFRCDPISEHNRLYWYRQTLGQGPEFLTYFQNEAQLEKSRLLSDRFSAERPKGSFSTLEIQRTEQGDSAMYLCASSSTYGSHEQFFGPGTRLTVL.

The chain uses TRBV7-9 and TRBJ2-5, with 12 bases aligning to TRBD2. CDR1 and CDR2 (germline): SEHNR, FQNEAQ (reference sequence). The J segment lost 5 bases and the V segment lost 3 bases, leaving 10 bases of the junction unmatched. CDR3 length equals 17 residues. The CDR3 DNA reads as TGTGCCAGCAGCTTGACTAGCGGGAGTTCCGAGTGGGAGACCCAGTACTTC. This gives the protein CASSLTSGSSEWETQYF.

CDR3 sequence reads: CASRALGDQPQHF. As DNA, the CDR3 is TGTGCCAGCAGGGCCTTGGGGGATCAGCCCCAGCATTTT. The gene calls are TRBV6-1 and TRBJ1-5, with D maybe TRBD1 (5 bases). The V gene's germline CDR1 is MNHNS and CDR2 SASEGT. The V and J ends lost 6 bases and 5 bases respectively, with 11 bases between them. This CDR3 region has 13 residues.

The genes are TRBV30 and TRBJ2-7; 7 positions match TRBD1. CDR1 is GTSNPN, CDR2 SVGIG, per germline (reference sequence). The CDR3 spans 11 residues. The junction had 4 bases not matched to a gene; V was cut back by 5 bases and J by 6 bases. The CDR3 reads CAWETGPEQYF. CDR3 nucleotide sequence: TGTGCCTGGGAGACAGGGCCCGAGCAGTACTTC.

The gene calls are TRBV10-3 and TRBJ2-1, with TRBD2 matching 10 bases. Looked up from germline, CDR1 is ENHRY and CDR2 is SYGVKD. The junction had 5 bases not matched to a gene; V was cut back by 4 bases and J by 5 bases. The CDR3 is made up of 15 amino acids. CDR3: CAISATSGADNEQFF. For the CDR3, the DNA is TGTGCCATCAGTGCAACTAGCGGGGCCGACAATGAGCAGTTCTTC.

The chain couples TRBV9 to TRBJ1-4; a possible D gene is TRBD1 (5 bases). Per germline, CDR1 SGDLS and CDR2 YYNGEE. The CDR3 runs 15 residues. V shed 1 base and J shed 2 bases, with 9 bases lying between them. The CDR3 spells CASSVKEGTNEKLFF. The CDR3 nucleotides read TGTGCCAGCAGCGTAAAGGAGGGGACTAATGAAAAACTGTTTTTT.